The 12 T cell receptor beta chains below all came from one sample that was sequenced in a study of blood T cells in healthy people across ages. With a J-beta primer mix and a sample-barcoded 5' primer, a second PCR ran about 7 to 12 cycles. TCRdb ran MiXCR on the 5' RACE reads and lists one entry per CDR3 protein. The table has approximately 800,000 distinct CDR3 sequences, roughly 64% seen once. Source material: blood. The receptor set was obtained from a man aged 25-40 years in good health.

This chain uses TRBV29-1 with TRBJ2-5; D is ambiguous. Between the trimmed V and J ends, which lost 4 bases and 5 bases, there was a span of 5 bases. Germline assignment: CDR1 SQVTM and CDR2 ANQGSEA. The CDR3 covers 10 residues. The CDR3, as DNA: TGCAGCGTTGGGCGGGAGACCCAGTACTTC. It translates to CSVGRETQYF.

The genes are TRBV20-1 and TRBJ1-1; D gene ambiguous. Trimming stripped 3 bases from V and 4 bases from J, with 9 bases between. CDR1 and CDR2 (germline): DFQATT, SNEGSKA (reference sequence). CDR3 length: 12 amino acids. The CDR3: CSASQVATEAFF. The CDR3 DNA sequence: TGCAGTGCTAGCCAGGTGGCCACTGAAGCTTTCTTT.

The chain links TRBV4-1 to TRBJ2-1; tentative D call: TRBD2 (6 bases). Between the trimmed V and J ends, which lost 1 base and 9 bases, there was a span of 13 bases. The germline V gene has CDR1 MGHRA and CDR2 YSYEKL. The CDR3 length is 14 residues. Here the CDR3 DNA reads TGCGCCAGCAGCCAAGCTTCAGAGGGAGGTGAGCAGTTCTTC. This encodes CASSQASEGGEQFF.

This clonotype was counted a single time. This chain links TRBV12-3 or TRBV12-4 with TRBJ1-4; D not resolved. CDR3 size: 14 residues. V was pared by 5 bases and J by 6 bases, with 13 bases between. DNA for the CDR3: TGTGCCAGCAGTCACAAGGCGGTTGATGAAAAACTGTTTTTT. It encodes CASSHKAVDEKLFF.

The gene calls are TRBV28 and TRBJ2-7; D remains ambiguous. The ends were cut back, 4 bases at V and 2 bases at J, with 12 bases in the middle. Germline loops: CDR1 MDHEN, CDR2 SYDVKM. This CDR3 region has 14 residues. In DNA, the CDR3 is TGTGCCAGCAGTTCCTCGGTGGCAGCCTACGAGCAGTACTTC. Its protein is CASSSSVAAYEQYF. The variable domain in full, completed from reference TRBV28 and TRBJ2-7, reads DVKVTQSSRYLVKRTGEKVFLECVQDMDHENMFWYRQDPGLGLRLIYFSYDVKMKEKGDIPEGYSVSREKKERFSLILESASTNQTSMYLCASSSSVAAYEQYFGPGTRLTVT.

This chain links TRBV10-3 with TRBJ2-3, with TRBD1 matching over 7 bases. The V gene's germline CDR1 is ENHRY and CDR2 SYGVKD. The trim removed 6 bases at V and 3 bases at J, leaving 6 bases unmatched. The CDR3 runs to 14 residues. The CDR3 loop is CAIRSGGETDTQYF. The CDR3 DNA follows: TGTGCCATCAGGTCAGGGGGTGAAACAGATACGCAGTATTTT.

The CDR3 loop reads CASSLSSTGRNYGYTF. For the CDR3, the DNA is TGTGCCAGCAGCTTAAGCTCGACAGGCCGAAACTATGGCTACACCTTC. This chain connects TRBV7-9 to TRBJ1-2; D possibly corresponds to TRBD1 (6 bases). V was shortened by 2 bases and J by 2 bases, with 15 bases between the two germline ends. The germline CDR1 and CDR2 sequences are SEHNR and FQNEAQ (reference sequence). The CDR3 sequence is 16 residues long.

V gene TRBV20-1 combines with J gene TRBJ2-7, with D tentatively TRBD1 (6 bases). CDR3 length: 14 residues. In germline, CDR1 is DFQATT, CDR2 SNEGSKA (reference sequence). V was clipped by 2 bases and J by 3 bases, with 14 bases between them. The CDR3 loop is CSARIGGPFYEQYF. The CDR3 DNA sequence: TGCAGTGCTAGAATTGGGGGCCCTTTCTACGAGCAGTACTTC.

In this sample, this clonotype turned up a few times. This rearrangement joins TRBV7-2 to TRBJ1-2; 8 bases line up with TRBD1. After removal of 0 bases from V and 12 bases from J, the junction contained 6 bases not matched to a gene. In germline, CDR1 is SGHTA, CDR2 FQGNSA. The CDR3 totals 13 residues. CDR3 sequence: CASSLARDRGHTF. In DNA, the CDR3 is TGTGCCAGCAGCTTAGCTCGAGACAGGGGCCACACCTTC.

The chain recombines TRBV13 with TRBJ2-6; D is unclear. CDR3 length equals 15 residues. Germline-derived CDR1 and CDR2 are PRHDT and FYEKMQ (reference sequence). V gave up 2 bases and J gave up 0 bases, with 5 bases separating them. CDR3 nucleotide sequence: TGTGCCAGCAGCTTATACCACTCTGGGGCCAACGTCCTGACTTTC. Protein: CASSLYHSGANVLTF.

This chain uses TRBV27 with TRBJ1-2; a weak D match, TRBD1 (5 bases). The CDR3 is made up of 19 amino acids. The ends were cut back, 7 bases at V and 0 bases at J, with 27 bases in the middle. Germline V gene sequence: CDR1 MNHEY, CDR2 SMNVEV (reference sequence). CDR3 sequence reads: CASMPGPPVSRNTNYGYTF. The DNA for the CDR3 is TGTGCCAGCATGCCAGGGCCCCCTGTTAGCCGGAATACTAACTATGGCTACACCTTC.

Turning to this clonotype: A read error may be the cause here, since a much bigger clone is one base away. The chain couples TRBV28 to TRBJ2-7; no clear D. There are 11 residues in the CDR3. Deletions cut 4 bases from V and 8 bases from J, with 9 bases between. Germline CDR1 reads MDHEN; CDR2 reads SYDVKM. CDR3 DNA: TGTGCCAGCAGTTCTAAATACAAGCAGTACTTC. Residues: CASSSKYKQYF.